The 7 T cell receptor beta chains in this list originate from one sample, sequenced in a study of T cell responses to AZD1222 COVID-19 vaccine (dated by TCRdb to the early 2020s). Preparation of the library involved the immunoSEQ multiplex PCR assay. TCRdb provides this immuneACCESS table in a form limited to in-frame rearrangements. Some clones are lacking; in checked studies, under half of them reflect an unresolved V gene, and why the rest are absent is not known. Within this sample are some 200,000 clones, with approximately 90% of them counted one time only. Jointly, the top ten make up under 2% of the sample. The meaning of the sample's time point label: about 28 days (+/-7) after the second vaccine dose. The specimen was peripheral blood, collected 28 days after the second AZD1222 dose. The source of these receptors is an adult who received the AZD1222 COVID-19 vaccine.

The J gene is TRBJ2-5, the V gene TRBV6-2 or TRBV6-3, with D possibly TRBD2 on 5 matching bases. The V gene lost 2 bases and the J gene lost 5 bases, with 12 bases spanning the gap. The CDR3 has 14 residues. The germline CDR1 and CDR2 sequences are MNHEY and SVGEGT. The CDR3 bases are TGTGCCAGCAGTTACGAGGGTCCAACGGAGACCCAGTACTTC. As protein: CASSYEGPTETQYF.

V and J are TRBV18 and TRBJ1-3; 10 bases agree with TRBD1. The V and J ends lost 6 bases and 4 bases, in that order; junction bases with no gene match: 9. CDR3 length: 16 residues. Germline V gene data show CDR1 as KGHSH and CDR2 as LQKENI. The CDR3 DNA reads TGTGCCAGCTCGCTGACAGGGGGCCGAGGAGGAAACACCATATATTTT. Translated: CASSLTGGRGGNTIYF.

The chain uses TRBV12-3 or TRBV12-4 and TRBJ1-1, with D hard to call. Trimming removed 0 bases at V and 10 bases at J, with 9 bases between. The CDR3 is 12 amino acids. CDR3 nucleotides: TGTGCCAGCAGTTTAGCCGGGGTGGCAGCTTTCTTT. Amino acids: CASSLAGVAAFF.

The chain employs TRBV19 and TRBJ1-3; D remains ambiguous. The CDR3 is 11 residues long. Trimming took off 6 bases at V and 4 bases at J, with 4 bases between the two ends. Germline CDR1 is LNHDA and CDR2 is SQIVND (reference sequence). In DNA form, the CDR3 reads TGTGCCAGTAGCGACGGAAACACCATATATTTT. This encodes CASSDGNTIYF. Using reference TRBV19 and TRBJ1-3 for the parts outside the CDR3, the full variable domain is DGGITQSPKYLFRKEGQNVTLSCEQNLNHDAMYWYRQDPGQGLRLIYYSQIVNDFQKGDIAEGYSVSREKKESFPLTVTSAQKNPTAFYLCASSDGNTIYFGEGSWLTVV.

This clone was detected once. The genes are TRBV11-1 and TRBJ1-3; no clear D. Trimming cost V 3 bases and J 12 bases, with 9 bases left between them. The CDR3 consists of 11 residues. Germline CDR1 is SGHAT and CDR2 is FQDESV (reference sequence). The CDR3 sequence: CASSLLSDIYF. The CDR3 DNA reads as TGTGCCAGCAGCTTGCTCTCCGACATATATTTT.

V usage is TRBV2 and J usage is TRBJ1-5; 8 bases agree with TRBD1. Looked up from germline, CDR1 is SNHLY and CDR2 is FYNNEI. V shed 5 bases, J shed 6 bases, and the junction held 9 bases outside the gene matches. The CDR3 totals 15 residues. CDR3 loop: CASSKETGVSQPQHF. CDR3 bases: TGTGCCAGCAGTAAGGAGACAGGGGTAAGTCAGCCCCAGCATTTT.

The rearrangement links TRBV5-4 to TRBJ1-3; the match to TRBD1 covers 8 bases. The CDR3 sequence is 15 residues long. With 6 bases clipped from V and 10 bases from J, the junction kept 15 bases outside the gene matches. Germline V gene data show CDR1 as SGHNT and CDR2 as YYREEE (reference sequence). The CDR3 is CASKVGPDRASTIYF. CDR3 DNA: TGTGCCAGCAAAGTGGGTCCGGACAGGGCGAGTACCATATATTTT.